These T cell receptor beta chains were read from a single sample in a study of cytomegalovirus exposure and HLA in healthy donors. Assay: immunoSEQ multiplex PCR; the TCRdb copy retains only in-frame clones and omits some. Of approximately 200,000 clones in the sample, more than 75% were seen once. The specimen was PBMCs. These receptors were taken from a woman in her forties or fifties in good health and CMV-seropositive. Each CDR3 is given with its conserved first and last residue. A D gene is named only where the DNA matches it firmly. A row's size may be missing; if present it is once, few, many or a size class.

clone size	J gene	V gene	D gene	CDR3 protein	CDR3 DNA
.	TRBJ2-6	TRBV5-6	.	CASSLALGSGANGLTF	TGTGCCAGCAGCTTGGCCCTGGGGTCTGGGGCCAACGGCCTGACTTTC
.	TRBJ1-1	TRBV6-5	.	CASSRLNTEAFF	TGTGCCAGCAGCAGATTGAACACTGAAGCTTTCTTT
once	TRBJ1-4	TRBV7-8	.	CASSHGSLGEKLFF	TGTGCCAGCAGCCACGGGTCTTTAGGTGAAAAACTGTTTTTT
.	TRBJ1-3	TRBV11-2	.	CASSPPVPGNTIYF	TGTGCCAGCAGCCCGCCAGTTCCCGGAAACACCATATATTTT
.	TRBJ1-2	TRBV18	TRBD1	CASSPTGDRVYGYTF	TGTGCCAGCTCACCAACCGGGGACAGAGTCTATGGCTACACCTTC
.	TRBJ1-5	TRBV4-1	.	CASSGGEGQPQHF	TGCGCCAGCAGCGGCGGCGAGGGTCAGCCCCAGCATTTT
.	TRBJ1-2	TRBV10-2	TRBD1	CASSHQLTGARYGYTF	TGCGCCAGCAGCCACCAGCTCACAGGGGCCCGATATGGCTACACCTTC
.	TRBJ1-1	TRBV5-1	TRBD1	CASSSGQGGDEAFF	TGCGCCAGCAGCTCGGGACAGGGGGGGGATGAAGCTTTCTTT
.	TRBJ2-3	TRBV19	TRBD2	CASSLGLAGGDTQYF	TGTGCCAGTAGTTTGGGACTAGCGGGTGGTGATACGCAGTATTTT
.	TRBJ2-2	TRBV5-6	TRBD1	CASSQAGQGAWTGELFF	TGTGCCAGCAGCCAGGCCGGACAGGGGGCTTGGACCGGGGAGCTGTTTTTT
few	TRBJ2-1	TRBV28	.	CASSLYREEQFF	TGTGCCAGCAGTTTATACAGGGAGGAGCAGTTCTTC
.	TRBJ1-2	TRBV28	TRBD1	CASSPRDRENYGYTF	TGTGCCAGCAGTCCCCGGGACAGGGAAAACTATGGCTACACCTTC
.	TRBJ2-5	TRBV5-1	.	CASSLRDRSPQYF	TGCGCCAGCAGCTTGCGCGACAGGTCTCCCCAGTACTTC
few	TRBJ2-5	TRBV7-8	TRBD1	CASGWTGKPVHQETQYF	TGTGCCAGCGGATGGACAGGGAAGCCAGTCCACCAAGAGACCCAGTACTTC
.	TRBJ2-1	TRBV5-1	TRBD2	CASSGGTSGINEQFF	TGCGCCAGCAGCGGAGGGACTAGCGGGATTAATGAGCAGTTCTTC
.	TRBJ1-2	TRBV9	TRBD1	CASSLLGQGDYGYTF	TGTGCCAGCAGCCTCCTCGGACAGGGAGACTATGGCTACACCTTC
.	TRBJ2-2	TRBV4-3	.	CASSQESTRNTGELFF	TGCGCCAGCAGCCAAGAAAGCACTAGGAACACCGGGGAGCTGTTTTTT
.	TRBJ1-1	TRBV6-6	.	CASSFGGNTEAFF	TGTGCCAGCAGTTTCGGAGGGAACACTGAAGCTTTCTTT
.	TRBJ2-2	TRBV19	TRBD1	CASSPTRQGKTGELFF	TGTGCCAGTAGTCCCACCCGACAGGGGAAAACCGGGGAGCTGTTTTTT